This T cell receptor (beta chain) was obtained from a study of cytomegalovirus exposure and HLA in healthy donors. This clone came up a few times. Its antigen is not known. The PCR employed 60 Vbeta primers together with 13 Jbeta primers. This table comes from immunoSEQ multiplex PCR, and its TCRdb copy is limited to in-frame clones, with some not included. The data contain 160,000 or so clones, around three quarters of them seen just once; the ten biggest clones take up 0.65% to 0.75%. The V gene's germline CDR1 is MNHEY and CDR2 SVGAGI. The CDR3 is 12 residues long. Between the trimmed V and J ends, which lost 2 bases and 7 bases, there was a span of 5 bases. Points from the study as a whole: The classifier reportedly diagnosed cytomegalovirus status with high specificity and sensitivity. Likely technical artifact: a cluster of highly shared sequence variants.

The TCR was taken from a woman aged 40 to 50 in good health and CMV-seronegative. Sequenced material: PBMCs. The chain couples TRBV6-5 to TRBJ1-4; no reliable D call. CDR3 sequence reads: CASSYEGEKLFF. The CDR3 DNA is TGTGCCAGCAGTTACGAGGGTGAAAAACTGTTTTTT.